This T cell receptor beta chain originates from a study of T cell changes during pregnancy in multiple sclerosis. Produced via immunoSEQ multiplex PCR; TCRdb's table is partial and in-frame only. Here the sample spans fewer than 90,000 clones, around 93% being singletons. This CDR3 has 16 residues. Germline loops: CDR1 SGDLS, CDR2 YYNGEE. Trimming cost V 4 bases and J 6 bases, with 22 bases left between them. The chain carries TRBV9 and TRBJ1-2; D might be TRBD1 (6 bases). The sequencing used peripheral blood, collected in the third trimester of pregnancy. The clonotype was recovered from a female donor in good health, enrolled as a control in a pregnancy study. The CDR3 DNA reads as TGTGCCAGCAGCTCGTCCGGGGGGCTTAAGGAGAATGGCTACACCTTC. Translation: CASSSSGGLKENGYTF.